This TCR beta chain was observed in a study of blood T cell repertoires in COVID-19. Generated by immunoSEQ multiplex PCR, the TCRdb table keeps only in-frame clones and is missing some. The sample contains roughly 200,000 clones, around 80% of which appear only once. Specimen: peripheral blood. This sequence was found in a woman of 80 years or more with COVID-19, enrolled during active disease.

Here the CDR3 reads CARSLESGYSYEQYF. CDR3 sequence (DNA): TGTGCCAGAAGCTTGGAGTCGGGATATAGCTACGAGCAGTACTTC. V is TRBV5-3 and J is TRBJ2-7, with D perhaps matching TRBD2 (5 bases). TRBV5-3 is labeled an ORF, and its function is uncertain. CDR3 length: 15 amino acids. The ends were cut back, 0 bases at V and 3 bases at J, with 13 bases in the middle.